The sequence of this T cell receptor (beta chain) was determined in a study of identical twins. Overall study results and limits: Twin pairs' shared out-of-frame alpha sequences were enriched in low generation probability.

Between the trimmed V and J ends, which lost 4 bases and 3 bases, there was a span of 14 bases. The CDR3 length is 14 residues. Looked up from germline, CDR1 is SGDLS and CDR2 is YYNGEE. Points on this clonotype: What it recognizes is unknown.

TCRdb analysed the 5' RACE reads with MiXCR anew, one entry per CDR3 protein. The sample includes some 660,000 distinct CDR3 sequences, approximately 9% of them seen just once. The same specimen was also included in a second study, on yellow fever vaccine responses in identical twins.

The clonotype was recovered from a woman aged 18-30 years in good health. The chain carries TRBV9 and TRBJ2-7, with D possibly matching TRBD1 (6 bases). Sequences were obtained from PBMCs. CDR3 nucleotide sequence: TGTGCCAGCAGCCCCGCTGACAGGTTCTACGAGCAGTACTTC. It is translated as CASSPADRFYEQYF.